This TCR beta chain was found in a study of blood T cell repertoires in COVID-19 (dated by TCRdb to 2018 to 2021). Notes on the research overall: The collaborator samples originated in the United States, Italy and Spain and spanned the acute and convalescent phases of COVID-19. The material from the prospective study consisted of cDNA or gDNA derived from T cells, B-cell-depleted T cells, or PBMCs. The dataset comprised deeply sampled blood TCRbeta repertoires from subjects exposed to, actively infected with, or recovered from COVID-19. The repertoires were made available in a free public database intended to serve as a resource for research on the immune response to SARS-CoV-2. The samples were drawn from the first 160 participants of the ongoing ImmuneRACE study and from over 950 subjects provided by 6 global collaborators. A de-identified subject ID, COVID-19 status, age in years and sex were almost always included in the sample metadata. HLA class I and class II types, where available, came from metadata supplied by the sample provider rather than from assay-based typing. Results the study describes overall, beyond this receptor: The amount of clinical and demographic metadata varied by source and participant and was provided uncurated.

To note about this clone: This receptor's antigen is unknown. Qualities for individual bases were not recorded, and no much larger clone is one base off.

CDR1 PRHDT and CDR2 FYEKMQ were looked up in the germline V gene (reference sequence). Including the terminal cysteine and phenylalanine, the CDR3 comprises 17 residues. The CDR3 DNA has 51 bases and is translated from base 1. V and J are truncated by 1 base and 7 bases respectively, leaving an intervening sequence of 23 bases. The immunoSEQ Assay, a bias-controlled multiplex PCR, was used to amplify TCRbeta CDR3 regions from genomic DNA. Under the source paper's analysis protocol: Nucleated cell counts per sample were estimated from amplification of reference gene primers within the assay. To quantify the absolute abundance of each unique TCRbeta CDR3 rearrangement, sequence reads were collapsed and filtered. For each sample, productive Simpson clonality was calculated as the square root of Simpson's diversity index over productive rearrangements. TCRdb retrieved this table from immuneACCESS and kept in-frame rearrangements only. Not all clones are present; in checked studies, unresolved V genes account for under half, and no reason is known for the remainder. V, J and clone size are those of that table, while D and trimming were read from the DNA. The sample table shows about 180,000 clones, and 75% to 85% are seen once. Approximately 14% of the sample is held by the ten biggest clonotypes.

Enrolling through a virtual design, the prospective study's participants ranged in age from roughly 18 to 95 years and lived across roughly 24 United States geographic areas. To assign participants to cohorts, the prospective study relied on clinical history that participants themselves reported in a screening survey and a study questionnaire. ImmuneRACE Cohort 3 recovered participants were defined by two consecutive negative NP/OP PCR tests, healthcare professional clearance, or symptom resolution. Each participant in the prospective study had whole blood, serum and a nasopharyngeal or oropharyngeal swab collected by mobile phlebotomists. Participants in the prospective study had the option to provide additional blood draws and questionnaires over a roughly 2-month period. Before DNA extraction, blood samples from the prospective study were shipped at room temperature or frozen.

This chain is built from TRBV13 and TRBJ2-7; the D segment could be TRBD2, given 6 matching bases. The sequencing input was PBMCs or T cells enriched from blood (not recorded which). The receptor's source is a man aged 50 or older who had recovered from COVID-19. CDR3 loop: CASSLEVAVRGLGEQYF. The DNA is as follows: TGTGCCAGCAGCTTAGAAGTCGCGGTGCGGGGTCTCGGGGAGCAGTACTTC. Here the CDR3 is joined to the reference TRBV13 and TRBJ2-7 genes, and the full variable domain is: AAGVIQSPRHLIKEKRETATLKCYPIPRHDTVYWYQQGPGQDPQFLISFYEKMQSDKGSIPDRFSAQQFSDYHSELNMSSLELGDSALYFCASSLEVAVRGLGEQYFGPGTRLTVT.